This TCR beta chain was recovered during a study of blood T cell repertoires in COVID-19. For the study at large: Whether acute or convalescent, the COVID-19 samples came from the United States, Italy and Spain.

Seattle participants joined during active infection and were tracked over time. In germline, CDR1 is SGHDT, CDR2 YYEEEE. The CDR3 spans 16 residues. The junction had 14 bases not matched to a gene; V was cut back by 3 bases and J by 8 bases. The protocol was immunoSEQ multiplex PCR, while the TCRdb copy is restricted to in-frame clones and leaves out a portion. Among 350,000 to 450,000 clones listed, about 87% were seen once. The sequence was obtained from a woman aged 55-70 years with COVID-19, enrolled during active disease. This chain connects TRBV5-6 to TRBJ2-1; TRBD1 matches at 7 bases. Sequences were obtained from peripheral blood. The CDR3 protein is CASSSVVRGLPHEQFF. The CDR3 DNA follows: TGTGCCAGCAGCTCCGTTGTAAGGGGGCTCCCCCATGAGCAGTTCTTC. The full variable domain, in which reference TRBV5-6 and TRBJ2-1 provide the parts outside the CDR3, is DAGVTQSPTHLIKTRGQQVTLRCSPKSGHDTVSWYQQALGQGPQFIFQYYEEEERQRGNFPDRFSGHQFPNYSSELNVNALLLGDSALYLCASSSVVRGLPHEQFFGPGTRLTVL.